The 15 T cell receptor beta chains given below trace back to one sample, sequenced in a study of control samples from healthy donors and cancer patients. This table comes from immunoSEQ multiplex PCR, and its TCRdb copy is limited to in-frame clones, with some not included. The data hold some 220,000 clones, with 85% to 95% observed a single time. Material for sequencing was blood. The source of these receptors is a man over 45 in good health.

This chain uses TRBV6-6 with TRBJ2-7, with 10 bases aligning to TRBD2. The CDR3 totals 15 residues. The germline gives CDR1 MNHNY, CDR2 SVGAGI (reference sequence). J gave up 3 bases and V 5 bases, and 7 bases lay outside the gene matches. This chain's CDR3 is CASSTPGTSDYEQYF. CDR3 in DNA: TGTGCCAGCAGTACCCCCGGGACTAGCGACTACGAGCAGTACTTC.

This chain uses TRBV7-9 with TRBJ2-3; possibly TRBD2 for D (7 bases). V was clipped by 4 bases and J by 0 bases, with 17 bases between them. The length of the CDR3 is 17 residues. Germline loops: CDR1 SEHNR, CDR2 FQNEAQ (reference sequence). CDR3 protein: CASSYPGGPTSTDTQYF. CDR3 sequence (DNA): TGTGCCAGCAGCTACCCGGGGGGCCCGACTAGCACAGATACGCAGTATTTT.

The chain has TRBV7-2 and TRBJ1-4; 12 nucleotides align to TRBD1. The CDR3 sequence is 14 residues long. Germline CDR1 and CDR2: SGHTA and FQGNSA. With V trimmed by 5 bases and J by 12 bases, 7 bases remained unmatched. The chain's CDR3 is CASSPGQGAWELFF. CDR3 in DNA: TGTGCCAGCAGCCCGGGACAGGGGGCTTGGGAACTGTTTTTT.

V gene TRBV20-1 combines with J gene TRBJ2-3, with D perhaps matching TRBD2 (6 bases). From germline, CDR1 is DFQATT and CDR2 SNEGSKA (reference sequence). The V end was cut by 5 bases, the J end by 10 bases, with 13 bases between. CDR3 length: 11 residues. The CDR3 protein is CSAVHSGSQYF. Written as DNA, the CDR3 is TGCAGTGCTGTCCATAGCGGATCGCAGTATTTT.

CDR3 DNA: TGTGCCAGCAGCCCGACCCAGGGGTCTTATTCACCCCTCCACTTT. Translated: CASSPTQGSYSPLHF. The J gene is TRBJ1-6, the V gene TRBV7-2; a possible D gene is TRBD1 (6 bases). Trimming stripped 5 bases from V and 8 bases from J, with 16 bases between. CDR1 and CDR2 (germline): SGHTA, FQGNSA. This CDR3 comprises 15 residues.

The genes are TRBV6-5 and TRBJ1-4; the D gene is possibly TRBD1 (5 bases). Looked up from germline, CDR1 is MNHEY and CDR2 is SVGAGI. The CDR3 has 15 residues. V was pared by 2 bases and J by 7 bases, with 14 bases between. DNA for the CDR3: TGTGCCAGCAGTTACCGCCGGGGGGGTGGTGAAAAACTGTTTTTT. It specifies CASSYRRGGGEKLFF.

The sample holds one count of this clone. The chain employs TRBV3-1 (or the pseudogene TRBV3-2) and TRBJ2-1; D not resolved. The CDR3 extends over 12 amino acids. In germline, CDR1 is LGHDT, CDR2 YNNKEL (reference sequence). Trimming stripped 2 bases from V and 5 bases from J, with 4 bases between. The CDR3 protein is CASSQINNEQFF. DNA of the CDR3: TGTGCCAGCAGCCAAATTAACAATGAGCAGTTCTTC.

V and J are TRBV3-1 (or the pseudogene TRBV3-2) and TRBJ2-2; D unresolved. CDR3 length: 12 amino acids. V dropped 3 bases and J dropped 3 bases, with 2 bases sitting between them. Germline V gene lookup returns CDR1 LGHDT and CDR2 YNNKEL (reference sequence). CDR3 residues: CASSQYTGELFF. Written as DNA, the CDR3 is TGTGCCAGCAGCCAGTACACCGGGGAGCTGTTTTTT.

V is TRBV5-1 and J is TRBJ1-6, with D possibly TRBD1 on 6 matching bases. The CDR3 length is 15 residues. CDR1 SGHRS and CDR2 YFSETQ come from the germline V gene. Between the trimmed V and J ends, which lost 0 bases and 7 bases, there was a span of 11 bases. CDR3 DNA sequence: TGCGCCAGCAGCTTGGATCTAACAGGGAATTCACCCCTCCACTTT. Translating it yields CASSLDLTGNSPLHF.

The V call is TRBV5-5, the J call TRBJ2-1; 9 nucleotides align to TRBD2. J gave up 7 bases and V 4 bases, and 12 bases lay outside the gene matches. The germline V gene encodes CDR1 SGHKS and CDR2 YYEKEE (reference sequence). The CDR3 is 16 residues long. The CDR3 nucleotides are TGTGCCAGCAGCGGAACTAGCGGGCTTTTGGGGAATGAGCAGTTCTTC. It codes for CASSGTSGLLGNEQFF.

This clone was detected a few times. This sample includes further DNA sequences coding for the same CDR3. The J gene is TRBJ2-5, the V gene TRBV5-1; 7 bases match TRBD1. Unmatched junction bases numbered 6, after V lost 0 bases and J lost 4 bases. The CDR3 contains 15 residues. Germline CDR1 and CDR2: SGHRS and YFSETQ. As DNA, the CDR3 is TGCGCCAGCAGCTTGGAAGGGGGCTTGGGAGAGACCCAGTACTTC. Residues: CASSLEGGLGETQYF.

DNA of the CDR3: TGTGCCTGGAGCATGCTTTGGAGGGGGGAAACTGAAGCTTTCTTT. It codes for CAWSMLWRGETEAFF. The chain is built from TRBV30 and TRBJ1-1, with D possibly matching TRBD1 (6 bases). V was clipped by 3 bases and J by 5 bases, with 19 bases between them. The CDR3 extends over 15 amino acids. From germline, CDR1 is GTSNPN and CDR2 SVGIG (reference sequence). Based on the CDR3 plus reference TRBV30 and TRBJ1-1, the full variable domain is SQTIHQWPATLVQPVGSPLSLECTVEGTSNPNLYWYRQAAGRGLQLLFYSVGIGQISSEVPQNLSASRPQDRQFILSSKKLLLSDSGFYLCAWSMLWRGETEAFFGQGTRLTVV.

The V call is TRBV7-9, the J call TRBJ1-2, with TRBD1 as a possible D gene (5 bases). Germline-derived CDR1 and CDR2 are SEHNR and FQNEAQ (reference sequence). Trimming left V 3 bases short and J 8 bases short, with 13 bases between. The CDR3 runs to 13 residues. CDR3 protein: CASSLAGWEGYTF. The CDR3 nucleotides are TGTGCCAGCAGCTTGGCAGGGTGGGAAGGCTACACCTTC.

The chain joins TRBV3-1 (or the pseudogene TRBV3-2) to TRBJ2-7; TRBD2 matches at 13 bases. Germline loops: CDR1 LGHDT, CDR2 YNNKEL (reference sequence). This CDR3 spans 18 amino acids. Trimming took 1 base from V and 2 from J; bases not matched to a gene: 8. This CDR3 reads CASSQGPPLAGGPYEQYF. The CDR3 bases are TGTGCCAGCAGCCAAGGACCACCACTAGCGGGGGGGCCCTACGAGCAGTACTTC.

The sample holds one count of this clone. The chain employs TRBV4-1 and TRBJ2-6; the D gene could be TRBD1 or TRBD2 (6 bases each). V shed 2 bases and J shed 1 base, with 15 bases lying between them. Germline lookup yields CDR1 MGHRA and CDR2 YSYEKL. CDR3 length: 18 amino acids. The DNA of the CDR3 is TGCGCCAGCAGCCAACCGGGGGCCCGCTCTTCTGGGGCCAACGTCCTGACTTTC. It codes for CASSQPGARSSGANVLTF.